The sequence of this T cell receptor (beta chain) was determined in a study of identical twins. TCRdb redid the calling of the 5' RACE reads with MiXCR, one entry per CDR3 protein. The table records more than 400,000 distinct CDR3 sequences, 12% to 15% of them present only once. This clonotype was observed a handful of times. These records were also assigned to another study, of yellow fever vaccine responses in identical twins.

Input material: CD4+ T cells sorted from blood. This clonotype originated in a young woman in good health.

The CDR3 loop is CASERGLQSTDTQYF. In DNA, the CDR3 is TGTGCCAGCGAGCGCGGACTACAGAGCACAGATACGCAGTATTTT. V usage is TRBV9 and J usage is TRBJ2-3, with D perhaps TRBD2 (6 bases). This CDR3 has 15 amino acids. Deletions cut 7 bases from V and 0 bases from J, with 15 bases between. CDR1 is SGDLS and CDR2 is YYNGEE in the germline V gene.